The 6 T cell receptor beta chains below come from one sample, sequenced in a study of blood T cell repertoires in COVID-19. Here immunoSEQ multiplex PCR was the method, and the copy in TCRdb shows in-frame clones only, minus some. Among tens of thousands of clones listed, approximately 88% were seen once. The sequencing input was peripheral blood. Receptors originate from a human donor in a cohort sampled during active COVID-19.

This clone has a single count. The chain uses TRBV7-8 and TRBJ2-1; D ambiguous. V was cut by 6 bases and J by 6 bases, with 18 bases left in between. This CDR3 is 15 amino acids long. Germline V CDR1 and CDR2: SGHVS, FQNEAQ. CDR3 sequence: CASSHTRSLRNEQFF. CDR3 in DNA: TGTGCCAGCAGTCACACGAGGTCCCTCCGCAATGAGCAGTTCTTC.

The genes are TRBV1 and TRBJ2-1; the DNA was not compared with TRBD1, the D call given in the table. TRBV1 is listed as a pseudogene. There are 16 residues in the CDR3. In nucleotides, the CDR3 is TGCACCAGCAGCCAAGACAGGAACAGGATATACAATGAGCAGTTCTTC. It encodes CTSSQDRNRIYNEQFF.

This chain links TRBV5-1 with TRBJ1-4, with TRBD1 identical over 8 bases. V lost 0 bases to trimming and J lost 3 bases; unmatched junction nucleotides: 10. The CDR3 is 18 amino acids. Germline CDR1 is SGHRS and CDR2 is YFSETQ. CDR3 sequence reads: CASSLAPQGAGANEKLFF. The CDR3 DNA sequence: TGCGCCAGCAGCTTGGCTCCCCAGGGGGCAGGGGCTAATGAAAAACTGTTTTTT. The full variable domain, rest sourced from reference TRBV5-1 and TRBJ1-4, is KAGVTQTPRYLIKTRGQQVTLSCSPISGHRSVSWYQQTPGQGLQFLFEYFSETQRNKGNFPGRFSGRQFSNSRSEMNVSTLELGDSALYLCASSLAPQGAGANEKLFFGSGTQLSVL.

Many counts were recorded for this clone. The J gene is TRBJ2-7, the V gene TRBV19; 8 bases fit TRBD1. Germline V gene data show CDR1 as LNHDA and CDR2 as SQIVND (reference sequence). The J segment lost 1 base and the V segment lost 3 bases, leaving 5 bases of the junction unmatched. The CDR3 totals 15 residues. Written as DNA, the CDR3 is TGTGCCAGTAGTATGGGCAGGGGGCTATCCTACGAGCAGTACTTC. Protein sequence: CASSMGRGLSYEQYF.

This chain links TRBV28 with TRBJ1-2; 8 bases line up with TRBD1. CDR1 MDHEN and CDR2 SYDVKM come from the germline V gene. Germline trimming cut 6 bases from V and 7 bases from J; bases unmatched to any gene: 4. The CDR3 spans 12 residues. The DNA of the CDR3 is TGTGCCAGCAGGCTACAGGGGGGTGGCTACACCTTC. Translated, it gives CASRLQGGGYTF.

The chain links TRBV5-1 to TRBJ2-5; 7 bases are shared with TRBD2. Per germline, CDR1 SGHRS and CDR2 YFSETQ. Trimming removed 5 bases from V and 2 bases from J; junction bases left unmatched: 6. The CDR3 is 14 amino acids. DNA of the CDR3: TGCGCCAGCAGTTTTCTAGCGGATCAAGAGACCCAGTACTTC. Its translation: CASSFLADQETQYF.